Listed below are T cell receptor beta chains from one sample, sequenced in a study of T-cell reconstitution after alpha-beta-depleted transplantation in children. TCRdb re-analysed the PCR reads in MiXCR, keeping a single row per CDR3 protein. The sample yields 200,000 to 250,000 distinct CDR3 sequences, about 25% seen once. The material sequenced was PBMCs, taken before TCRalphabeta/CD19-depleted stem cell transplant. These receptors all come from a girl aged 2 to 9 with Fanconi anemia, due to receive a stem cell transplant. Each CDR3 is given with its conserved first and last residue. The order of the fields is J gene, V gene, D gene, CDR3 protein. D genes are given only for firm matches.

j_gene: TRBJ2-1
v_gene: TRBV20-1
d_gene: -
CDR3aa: CSAPPPFDYNEQFF

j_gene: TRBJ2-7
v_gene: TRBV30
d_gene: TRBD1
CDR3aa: CAWRPTGNTHYEQYF

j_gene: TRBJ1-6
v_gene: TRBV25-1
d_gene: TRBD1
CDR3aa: CASSEYDRVTSPLHF

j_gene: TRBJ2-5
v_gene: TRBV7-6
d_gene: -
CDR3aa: CASSSGLQETQYF

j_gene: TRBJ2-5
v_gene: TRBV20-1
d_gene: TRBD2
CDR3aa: CSATGLAGDGETQYF

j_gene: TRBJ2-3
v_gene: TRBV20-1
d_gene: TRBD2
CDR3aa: CSAKVIAGVADTQYF

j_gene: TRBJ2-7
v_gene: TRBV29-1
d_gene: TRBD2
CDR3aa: CSVDLRGASGSYEQYF

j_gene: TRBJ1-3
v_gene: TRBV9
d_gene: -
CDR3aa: CASSVEDSGNTIYF

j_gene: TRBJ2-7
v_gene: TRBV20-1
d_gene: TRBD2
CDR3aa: CSAYWASGSYEQYF

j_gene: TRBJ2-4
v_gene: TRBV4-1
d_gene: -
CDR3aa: CASSQGHPARLRVGNIQYF

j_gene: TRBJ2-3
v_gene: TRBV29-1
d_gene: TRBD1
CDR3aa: CSVSRTGRATDTQYF

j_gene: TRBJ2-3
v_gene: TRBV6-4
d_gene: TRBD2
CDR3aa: CASSSDANGLGYF

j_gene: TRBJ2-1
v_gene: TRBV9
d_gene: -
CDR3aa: CASSVEGGGHLYNEQFF

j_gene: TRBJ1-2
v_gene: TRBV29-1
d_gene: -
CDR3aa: CSALDRHADGYTF

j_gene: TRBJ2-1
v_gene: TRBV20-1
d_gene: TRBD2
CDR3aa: CSARRLLAGGYNEQFF

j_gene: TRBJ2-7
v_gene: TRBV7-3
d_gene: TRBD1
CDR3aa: CASSSQGLPYEQYF

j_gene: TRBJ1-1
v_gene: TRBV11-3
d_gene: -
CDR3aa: CASSPGGDRNTEAFF

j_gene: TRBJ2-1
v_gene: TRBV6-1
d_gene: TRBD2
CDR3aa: CASTPTAGLVINEQFF

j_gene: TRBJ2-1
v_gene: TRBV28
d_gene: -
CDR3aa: CASSAQTSSFYNEQFF

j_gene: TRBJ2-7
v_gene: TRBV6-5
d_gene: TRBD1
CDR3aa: CASSYTNRDSSYEQYF

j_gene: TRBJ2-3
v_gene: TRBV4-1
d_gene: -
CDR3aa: CASSQGTGPSTDTQYF

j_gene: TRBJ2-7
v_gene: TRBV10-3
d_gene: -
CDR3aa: CAISANSYEQYF

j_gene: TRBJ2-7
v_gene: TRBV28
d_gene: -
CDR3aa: CASSLDSRTYEQYF

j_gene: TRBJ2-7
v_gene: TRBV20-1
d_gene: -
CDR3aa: CSARDSRTYEQYF

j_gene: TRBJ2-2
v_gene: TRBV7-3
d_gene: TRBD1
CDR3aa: CASSADRVTTNTGELFF

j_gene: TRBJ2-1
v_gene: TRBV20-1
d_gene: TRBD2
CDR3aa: CSARATSGVYNEQFF

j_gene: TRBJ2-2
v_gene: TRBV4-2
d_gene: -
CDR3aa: CASSQVSNTGELFF

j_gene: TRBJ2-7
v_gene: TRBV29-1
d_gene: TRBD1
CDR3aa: CSALTGGKYEQYF

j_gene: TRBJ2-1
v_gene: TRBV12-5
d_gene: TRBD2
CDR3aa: CASGSPSGMDNEQFF

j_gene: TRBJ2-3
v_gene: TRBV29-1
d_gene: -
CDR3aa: CSVGRLSTDTQYF

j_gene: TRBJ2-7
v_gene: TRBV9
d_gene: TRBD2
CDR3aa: CASSVGGVAGTYEQYF

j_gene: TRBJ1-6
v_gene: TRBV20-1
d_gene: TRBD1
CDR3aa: CSARDEQGVHSPLHF

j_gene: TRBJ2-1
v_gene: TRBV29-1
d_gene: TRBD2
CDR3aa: CSVELRGANYNEQFF

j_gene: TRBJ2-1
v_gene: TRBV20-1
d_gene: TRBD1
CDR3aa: CSASSQGQGSNEQFF

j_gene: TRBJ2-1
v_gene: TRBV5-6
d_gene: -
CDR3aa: CASSLGGLDNEQFF

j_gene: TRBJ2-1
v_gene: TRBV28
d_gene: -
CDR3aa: CASSPVWGRNEQFF

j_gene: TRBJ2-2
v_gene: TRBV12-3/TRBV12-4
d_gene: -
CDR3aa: CASTGTNTGELFF

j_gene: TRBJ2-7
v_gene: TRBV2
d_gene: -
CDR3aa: CASSVDYEQYF

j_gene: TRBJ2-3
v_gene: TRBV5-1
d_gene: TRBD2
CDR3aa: CASSRLAGVLGHTDTQYF

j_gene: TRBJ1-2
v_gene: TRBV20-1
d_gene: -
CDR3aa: CSAPAVRYGYTF

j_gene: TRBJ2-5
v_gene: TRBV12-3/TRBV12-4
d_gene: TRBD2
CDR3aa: CASSFPGLAGKTQYF

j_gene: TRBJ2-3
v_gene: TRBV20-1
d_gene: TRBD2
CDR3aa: CSALASGRTDTQYF

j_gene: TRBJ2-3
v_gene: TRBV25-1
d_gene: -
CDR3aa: CASSDNLGVRTDTQYF

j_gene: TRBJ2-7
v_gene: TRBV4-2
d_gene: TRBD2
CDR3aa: CASSQGDPPGLAASYEQYF

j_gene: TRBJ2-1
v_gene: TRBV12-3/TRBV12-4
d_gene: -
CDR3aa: CASRPGVGGPTWPNEQFF

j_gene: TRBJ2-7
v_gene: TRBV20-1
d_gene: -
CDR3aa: CSGFGGATYGYEQYF

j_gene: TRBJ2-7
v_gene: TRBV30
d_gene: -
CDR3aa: CAWQGQGRPGQYF

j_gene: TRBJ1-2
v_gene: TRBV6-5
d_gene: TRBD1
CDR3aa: CASSFGTEIYGYTF

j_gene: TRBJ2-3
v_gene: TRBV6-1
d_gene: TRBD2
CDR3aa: CASSLAGGPGTDTQYF

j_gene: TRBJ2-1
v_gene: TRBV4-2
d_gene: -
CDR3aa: CASSQEREGFYNEQFF

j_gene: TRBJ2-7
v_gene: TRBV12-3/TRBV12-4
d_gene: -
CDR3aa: CASSLERAYFYEQYF

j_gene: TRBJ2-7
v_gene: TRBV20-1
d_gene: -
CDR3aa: CSATPWGEQYF

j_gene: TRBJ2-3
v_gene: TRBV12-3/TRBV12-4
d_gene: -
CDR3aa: CASTLRASTDTQYF

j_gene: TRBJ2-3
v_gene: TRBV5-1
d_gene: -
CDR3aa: CASFLGTLGHTDTQYF

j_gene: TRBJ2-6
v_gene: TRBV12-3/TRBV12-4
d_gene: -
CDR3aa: CASSFGLGGSGANVLTF

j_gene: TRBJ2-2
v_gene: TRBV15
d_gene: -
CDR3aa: CATSGGSPTTGELFF

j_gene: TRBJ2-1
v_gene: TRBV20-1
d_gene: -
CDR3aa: CSASKGHNEQFF

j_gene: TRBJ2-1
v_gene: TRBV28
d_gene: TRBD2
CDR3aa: CASRAGGRYNEQFF